This entry concerns a single T cell receptor beta chain. The source of the sample is a study of blood T cell repertoires in COVID-19. Study background: The study drew acute and convalescent COVID-19 samples from the United States, Italy and Spain. PBMCs, B-cell-depleted T cells, or T cells provided the cDNA or gDNA that made up the material.

How the authors handled the data: Amplification of reference gene primers provided the estimated nucleated cell counts. TCRdb keeps only in-frame clones here, not all; method: immunoSEQ multiplex PCR. V and J calls and clone size are those listed in that table; D and trimming were worked out from the DNA. Here the sample spans some 190,000 clones, about 84% being singletons. Seattle enrolled patients during active infection and tracked them longitudinally. With 6 bases removed from V and 8 bases from J, the gap between germline ends came to 10 bases. Germline values: CDR1 MNHEY, CDR2 SMNVEV (reference sequence). This CDR3 is 12 amino acids long.

Sequencing input: peripheral blood. This chain joins TRBV27 and TRBJ1-4; maybe TRBD1 (5 bases). This TCR came from a woman older than 75 with COVID-19, enrolled during active disease. DNA of the CDR3: TGTGCCAGCAGCCCCAAGGGGGAAAAACTGTTTTTT. It specifies CASSPKGEKLFF. Full variable domain (outside the CDR3, taken from reference TRBV27 and TRBJ1-4): EAQVTQNPRYLITVTGKKLTVTCSQNMNHEYMSWYRQDPGLGLRQIYYSMNVEVTDKGDVPEGYKVSRKEKRNFPLILESPSPNQTSLYFCASSPKGEKLFFGSGTQLSVL.